These T cell receptor beta chains were read from a single sample in a study of T cell changes during pregnancy in multiple sclerosis. Libraries were prepared by immunoSEQ multiplex PCR; TCRdb keeps only in-frame clonotypes and omits some of them. The data show 80,000 or so clones, around 94% seen once. The source was peripheral blood, collected in the second trimester of pregnancy. The source is a female donor in good health, enrolled as a control in a pregnancy study. Both conserved end residues are part of each CDR3. Each record gives: CDR3 protein, CDR3 DNA, clone size, V gene, D gene, J gene. A D gene is named only where the DNA matches it firmly. Rows may omit the clone size; those that give it use once, few, many or a size class.

CDR3: CASKRGENTGELFF
DNA: TGTGCCAGCAAACGGGGAGAGAACACCGGGGAGCTGTTTTTT
size: once
V: TRBV2
D: NA
J: TRBJ2-2

CDR3: CASSSGQWPIVEQFF
DNA: TGTGCCAGCAGCTCGGGACAATGGCCGATCGTAGAGCAGTTCTTC
size: NA
V: TRBV11-3
D: NA
J: TRBJ2-1

CDR3: CASSYSGSSYNEQFF
DNA: TGTGCCAGCAGTTATAGCGGGAGCTCCTACAATGAGCAGTTCTTC
size: NA
V: TRBV6-5
D: TRBD2
J: TRBJ2-1

CDR3: CASSQGGTGPRGETQYF
DNA: TGTGCCAGCAGCCAAGGAGGGACAGGCCCTAGAGGGGAGACCCAGTACTTC
size: NA
V: TRBV14
D: TRBD1
J: TRBJ2-5

CDR3: CASSRALLAGSTDTQYF
DNA: TGTGCCAGCAGCCGGGCCCTACTAGCGGGTAGCACAGATACGCAGTATTTT
size: once
V: TRBV4-2
D: TRBD2
J: TRBJ2-3

CDR3: CASSDDSNEQFF
DNA: TGTGCCAGCAGTGACGACTCCAATGAGCAGTTCTTC
size: NA
V: TRBV2
D: NA
J: TRBJ2-1

CDR3: CASSPWTGLNEKLFF
DNA: TGTGCCAGCAGTCCCTGGACAGGGCTTAATGAAAAACTGTTTTTT
size: NA
V: TRBV6-5
D: TRBD1
J: TRBJ1-4

CDR3: CSVERAGETQYF
DNA: TGCAGCGTTGAAAGAGCCGGAGAGACCCAGTACTTC
size: NA
V: TRBV29-1
D: NA
J: TRBJ2-5

CDR3: CASSPRGRQPFSYEQYF
DNA: TGTGCCAGCAGCCCTCGCGGACGACAGCCATTCTCCTACGAGCAGTACTTC
size: NA
V: TRBV9
D: NA
J: TRBJ2-7

CDR3: CASSQGTGIYNEQFF
DNA: TGCGCCAGCAGCCAAGGGACAGGGATCTACAATGAGCAGTTCTTC
size: NA
V: TRBV4-1
D: TRBD1
J: TRBJ2-1

CDR3: CASSLASRGSSYGYTF
DNA: TGTGCCAGCAGCTTAGCAAGCAGGGGAAGTAGCTATGGCTACACCTTC
size: NA
V: TRBV7-9
D: NA
J: TRBJ1-2

CDR3: CASSVPGQSLREQYF
DNA: TGTGCCAGCAGTGTTCCGGGACAGTCGTTACGTGAGCAGTACTTC
size: NA
V: TRBV28
D: TRBD1
J: TRBJ2-7

CDR3: CASSSGTGFYEQYF
DNA: TGCGCCAGCAGCTCCGGGACAGGGTTCTACGAGCAGTACTTC
size: NA
V: TRBV5-1
D: TRBD1
J: TRBJ2-7

CDR3: CASSVAGARGYTF
DNA: TGTGCCAGCAGCGTTGCAGGGGCGAGAGGCTACACCTTC
size: NA
V: TRBV9
D: NA
J: TRBJ1-2

CDR3: CASSHHREGETQYF
DNA: TGTGCCAGCAGCCATCATAGGGAGGGGGAGACCCAGTACTTC
size: NA
V: TRBV4-2
D: TRBD2
J: TRBJ2-5

CDR3: CASSSTGDGTEAFF
DNA: TGCGCCAGCAGCAGCACAGGGGATGGCACTGAAGCTTTCTTT
size: NA
V: TRBV5-1
D: TRBD1
J: TRBJ1-1

CDR3: CASSLHPGQRDYGYTF
DNA: TGTGCCAGCAGCCTACACCCAGGACAGAGGGACTATGGCTACACCTTC
size: NA
V: TRBV9
D: NA
J: TRBJ1-2

CDR3: CASSLTGLVTEAFF
DNA: TGTGCCAGCAGTTTAACGGGGTTGGTCACTGAAGCTTTCTTT
size: NA
V: TRBV28
D: NA
J: TRBJ1-1

CDR3: CASSLREVTGELFF
DNA: TGTGCCAGCAGCTTACGGGAGGTCACCGGGGAGCTGTTTTTT
size: NA
V: TRBV7-9
D: TRBD2
J: TRBJ2-2

CDR3: CASSYSSAGRGNTIYF
DNA: TGTGCCAGCAGTTACTCGAGTGCAGGGAGGGGAAACACCATATATTTT
size: NA
V: TRBV6-5
D: NA
J: TRBJ1-3

CDR3: CASSSMVASGRATYNEQFF
DNA: TGTGCCAGCAGTTCCATGGTGGCTAGCGGGAGGGCCACCTACAATGAGCAGTTCTTC
size: NA
V: TRBV28
D: TRBD2
J: TRBJ2-1

CDR3: CASTPTSTDTQYF
DNA: TGTGCCAGCACCCCGACTAGCACAGATACGCAGTATTTT
size: NA
V: TRBV2
D: NA
J: TRBJ2-3

CDR3: CASSFFPGAMQETQYF
DNA: TGTGCCAGCAGTTTTTTCCCAGGGGCCATGCAAGAGACCCAGTACTTC
size: NA
V: TRBV28
D: NA
J: TRBJ2-5

CDR3: CASSELQGVVAKNIQYF
DNA: TGCGCCAGCAGCGAACTGCAGGGGGTAGTTGCCAAAAACATTCAGTACTTC
size: NA
V: TRBV5-1
D: TRBD1
J: TRBJ2-4

CDR3: CASSLRGAGGDYVSSYNEQFF
DNA: TGTGCCAGCAGCCTTCGAGGGGCGGGAGGGGACTACGTGAGCTCCTACAATGAGCAGTTCTTC
size: NA
V: TRBV27
D: TRBD2
J: TRBJ2-1

CDR3: CASSLGTGNIQYF
DNA: TGTGCCAGCAGCTTAGGCACAGGGAACATTCAGTACTTC
size: NA
V: TRBV7-6
D: NA
J: TRBJ2-4

CDR3: CASHKRQNTEAFF
DNA: TGTGCCAGCCATAAGAGGCAGAACACTGAAGCTTTCTTT
size: NA
V: TRBV27
D: NA
J: TRBJ1-1

CDR3: CASSRRDRIGSGMDSPLHF
DNA: TGTGCCAGCAGCAGGCGGGACCGTATTGGTAGTGGAATGGATTCACCCCTCCACTTT
size: NA
V: TRBV7-8
D: NA
J: TRBJ1-6

CDR3: CASSSPTGGSNQPQHF
DNA: TGTGCCAGCAGCTCCCCCACAGGGGGGAGCAATCAGCCCCAGCATTTT
size: NA
V: TRBV7-8
D: TRBD1
J: TRBJ1-5

CDR3: CASGQGIYEQYF
DNA: TGCGCCAGCGGACAGGGGATTTACGAGCAGTACTTC
size: NA
V: TRBV5-1
D: TRBD1
J: TRBJ2-7

CDR3: CASSQDPGLSYEQYF
DNA: TGTGCCAGCAGCCAAGACCCGGGACTTTCCTACGAGCAGTACTTC
size: NA
V: TRBV4-2
D: NA
J: TRBJ2-7

CDR3: CASSSYPGQQETQYF
DNA: TGCGCCAGCAGCTCCTATCCGGGACAACAAGAGACCCAGTACTTC
size: NA
V: TRBV5-1
D: NA
J: TRBJ2-5

CDR3: CAWRRDGYSGNTIYF
DNA: TGTGCCTGGAGGCGGGACGGATACTCTGGAAACACCATATATTTT
size: NA
V: TRBV30
D: NA
J: TRBJ1-3

CDR3: CASSSGGEMIAFF
DNA: TGTGCCAGCAGTTCAGGGGGCGAGATGATAGCTTTCTTT
size: few
V: TRBV6-5
D: TRBD1
J: TRBJ1-1

CDR3: CASSPPGSGGTQYF
DNA: TGTGCCAGCTCACCACCGGGTAGCGGGGGGACCCAGTACTTC
size: NA
V: TRBV18
D: TRBD2
J: TRBJ2-5

CDR3: CASTYGMTGANVLTF
DNA: TGTGCCAGTACTTACGGGATGACTGGGGCCAACGTCCTGACTTTC
size: NA
V: TRBV19
D: NA
J: TRBJ2-6

CDR3: CASSRTSGSTDTQYF
DNA: TGTGCCAGCAGTCGAACTAGCGGGAGCACAGATACGCAGTATTTT
size: NA
V: TRBV5-5
D: TRBD2
J: TRBJ2-3

CDR3: CASSGLAGAGELFF
DNA: TGTGCCAGCAGTGGACTAGCGGGAGCCGGGGAGCTGTTTTTT
size: NA
V: TRBV7-2
D: TRBD2
J: TRBJ2-2

CDR3: CASSQDPIAWRYGYTF
DNA: TGCGCCAGCAGCCAAGATCCTATAGCCTGGCGCTATGGCTACACCTTC
size: NA
V: TRBV4-1
D: NA
J: TRBJ1-2